The TCR beta chain under discussion was sequenced for a study of shared clonotypes between healthy human individuals. Study summary: CD8 memory received one plate per donor, CD8 naive two, CD4 memory three and CD4 naive three. General study findings and limits: Roughly 4.7% was the fraction of naive CD4 clonotypes found shared across a handful of donors.

A remark on this clone: Its specificity is unknown.

This CDR3 region has 14 residues. The germline V gene has CDR1 MDHEN and CDR2 SYDVKM. Trimming pared 5 bases from V and 4 bases from J, leaving 11 bases between. CD4+ cells were split into CD45RA+ naive and CD45RA-negative memory subsets. Under the authors' procedure: Without quality scores, immunoSEQ junctional reads could not be filtered like full-length reads. Measured with immunoSEQ multiplex PCR; TCRdb has only the in-frame clones, and not every one. V, J and clone size are taken as reported in that table, and D and trimming were inferred from the DNA itself. The table has 2,100,000 or so clones, under 97% seen once.

The receptor comes from a man aged 18 to 29 in good health. Input material: naive CD4+ T cells sorted from blood. Described subset: CD45RA+ positively selected. This sequence joins TRBV28 and TRBJ2-2; TRBD2 might be the D (6 bases). The CDR3 sequence is CASSPGLSTGELFF. CDR3 nucleotide sequence: TGTGCCAGCAGTCCGGGACTTTCCACCGGGGAGCTGTTTTTT.